A selection of T cell receptor beta chains follows, all from one sample in a study of blood T cell repertoires in COVID-19. Method: immunoSEQ multiplex PCR; TCRdb's copy keeps in-frame clones and lacks some. The table includes 110,000 to 150,000 clones, more than 75% detected once. Sequenced input: peripheral blood. These receptors were obtained from a man in his sixties with acute or convalescent COVID-19. CDR3s include the opening cysteine and the closing phenylalanine or tryptophan. D genes are given only for firm matches. Expanded clones get a size class; other rows say once, few or many, or leave the size out.

abundance	d_gene	v_gene	j_gene	CDR3aa	CDR3nt
NA	NA	TRBV19	TRBJ1-1	CASSRWEGVNTEAFF	TGTGCCAGCAGTAGATGGGAGGGAGTGAACACTGAAGCTTTCTTT
NA	NA	TRBV18	TRBJ2-1	CASSPQNNRAGEQFF	TGTGCCAGCTCACCCCAAAACAACAGGGCTGGGGAGCAGTTCTTC
NA	TRBD1	TRBV28	TRBJ1-5	CASSPGGSNQPQHF	TGTGCCAGCAGCCCAGGGGGTAGCAATCAGCCCCAGCATTTT
NA	TRBD2	TRBV5-1	TRBJ2-3	CASSLTTSGVLTDTQYF	TGCGCCAGCAGCTTGACGACTAGCGGGGTACTCACAGATACGCAGTATTTT
NA	NA	TRBV6-5	TRBJ1-6	CATQGSGSPLHF	TGTGCCACCCAGGGTTCGGGTTCACCCCTCCACTTT
NA	TRBD1	TRBV5-1	TRBJ2-1	CASSPGGLNNEQFF	TGCGCCAGCAGCCCAGGGGGCTTGAACAATGAGCAGTTCTTC
NA	TRBD2	TRBV13	TRBJ2-3	CASSSPTVLEAGGPRTTQYF	TGTGCCAGCAGCTCCCCAACCGTCTTAGAAGCGGGAGGGCCCAGGACTACGCAGTATTTT
NA	TRBD1	TRBV12-3/TRBV12-4	TRBJ2-7	CASSLQDRGKQYF	TGTGCCAGCAGTCTTCAGGACAGGGGAAAGCAGTACTTC
NA	NA	TRBV4-2	TRBJ2-7	CASSRELLQTYEQYF	TGTGCCAGCAGCCGGGAGTTACTTCAAACCTACGAGCAGTACTTC
NA	TRBD2	TRBV3-1/TRBV3-2	TRBJ2-7	CASSQRGLAGVYEQYF	TGTGCCAGCAGCCAAAGGGGACTAGCGGGAGTCTACGAGCAGTACTTC
few	NA	TRBV7-9	TRBJ2-7	CASSPTGSSYEQYF	TGTGCCAGCAGCCCCACGGGGTCCTCCTACGAGCAGTACTTC
medium-sized	TRBD1	TRBV7-9	TRBJ2-7	CASSLATGVVYEQYF	TGTGCCAGCAGCTTAGCCACAGGGGTCGTCTACGAGCAGTACTTC
NA	NA	TRBV6-1	TRBJ2-2	CASSGLWGGGNTGELFF	TGTGCCAGCAGTGGTCTATGGGGGGGCGGGAACACCGGGGAGCTGTTTTTT
NA	TRBD2	TRBV27	TRBJ2-1	CASSLLTSVRDEQFF	TGTGCCAGCAGTTTGCTCACTAGCGTTCGCGATGAGCAGTTCTTC
once	NA	TRBV10-3	TRBJ1-5	CVISAGVGSQPQHF	TGTGTCATCAGTGCCGGGGTTGGATCTCAGCCCCAGCATTTT
NA	TRBD2	TRBV7-9	TRBJ2-1	CASNVLAGRANEQFF	TGTGCCAGCAACGTTCTAGCGGGTAGGGCCAATGAGCAGTTCTTC
NA	TRBD2	TRBV9	TRBJ2-3	CASSVGLAGGADTQYF	TGTGCCAGCAGCGTAGGTCTAGCGGGAGGAGCAGATACGCAGTATTTT
NA	TRBD1	TRBV11-2	TRBJ1-2	CASSLDPNGQVVYGYTF	TGTGCCAGCAGCTTAGACCCAAACGGACAGGTTGTATATGGCTACACCTTC
few	TRBD1	TRBV6-5	TRBJ2-7	CASSPGQNPHEQYF	TGTGCCAGCAGCCCGGGACAGAACCCCCACGAGCAGTACTTC
NA	TRBD1	TRBV11-2	TRBJ1-6	CASSLIIQGTHNSPLHF	TGTGCCAGCAGCTTAATTATACAGGGGACCCATAATTCACCCCTCCACTTT
NA	TRBD2	TRBV29-1	TRBJ2-1	CSVEDPTSGNYNEQFF	TGCAGCGTTGAAGACCCTACTAGCGGGAACTACAATGAGCAGTTCTTC
NA	NA	TRBV5-5	TRBJ1-6	CASSRGGTYNSPLHF	TGTGCCAGCAGCCGGGGCGGGACCTATAATTCACCCCTCCACTTT
NA	TRBD2	TRBV7-9	TRBJ2-2	CASSLRLAGTYTGELFF	TGTGCCAGCAGCCTCCGACTAGCGGGGACTTACACCGGGGAGCTGTTTTTT
NA	NA	TRBV10-2	TRBJ2-5	CASNNRRQETQYF	TGCGCCAGCAATAACAGGAGACAAGAGACCCAGTACTTC
few	TRBD2	TRBV10-1	TRBJ2-7	CASSELTSEDEQYF	TGCGCCAGCAGTGAGCTAACTAGCGAAGACGAGCAGTACTTC
once	NA	TRBV19	TRBJ2-5	CASSIGAGTEETQYF	TGTGCCAGTAGTATAGGAGCCGGGACTGAAGAGACCCAGTACTTC
NA	TRBD1	TRBV19	TRBJ2-7	CASSRDRGVHEQYF	TGTGCCAGCAGCCGGGACAGGGGCGTCCACGAGCAGTACTTC
NA	TRBD1	TRBV5-1	TRBJ2-7	CASSLHRGEQYF	TGCGCCAGCAGCTTGCACAGGGGCGAGCAGTACTTC
few	TRBD2	TRBV18	TRBJ2-1	CASSASLAGGLYEQFF	TGTGCCAGCTCAGCATCCCTAGCGGGAGGGCTGTATGAGCAGTTCTTC
NA	TRBD1	TRBV7-3	TRBJ2-5	CASSLTSTGQGQETQYF	TGTGCCAGCAGCTTAACAAGTACGGGACAGGGTCAAGAGACCCAGTACTTC
NA	NA	TRBV5-8	TRBJ2-7	CASSLEGHPRNEQYF	TGTGCCAGCAGCTTGGAAGGACACCCTCGAAACGAGCAGTACTTC